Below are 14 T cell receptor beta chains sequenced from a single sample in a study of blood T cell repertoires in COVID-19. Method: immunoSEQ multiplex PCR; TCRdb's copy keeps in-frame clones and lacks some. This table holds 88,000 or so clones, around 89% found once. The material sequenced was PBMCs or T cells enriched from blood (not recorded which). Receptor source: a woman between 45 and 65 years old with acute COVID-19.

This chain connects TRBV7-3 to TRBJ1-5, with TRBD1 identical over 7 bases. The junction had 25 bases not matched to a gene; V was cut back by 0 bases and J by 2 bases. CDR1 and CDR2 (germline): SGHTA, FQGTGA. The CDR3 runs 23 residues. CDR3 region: CASSLTPAGRTGNGYSGNQPQHF. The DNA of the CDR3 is TGTGCCAGCAGCTTAACCCCGGCCGGTCGGACAGGTAACGGATATAGCGGCAATCAGCCCCAGCATTTT.

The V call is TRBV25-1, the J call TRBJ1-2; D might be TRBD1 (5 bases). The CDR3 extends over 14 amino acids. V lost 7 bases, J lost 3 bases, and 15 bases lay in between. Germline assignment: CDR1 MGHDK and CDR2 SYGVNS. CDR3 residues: CASTRSGGDYGYTF. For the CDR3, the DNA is TGTGCCAGCACCAGGTCGGGGGGAGACTATGGCTACACCTTC.

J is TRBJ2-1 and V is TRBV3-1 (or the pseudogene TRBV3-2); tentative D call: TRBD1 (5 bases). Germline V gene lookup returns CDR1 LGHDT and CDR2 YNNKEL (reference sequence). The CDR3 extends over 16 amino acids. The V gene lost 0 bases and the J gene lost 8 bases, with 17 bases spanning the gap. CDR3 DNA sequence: TGTGCCAGCAGCCAAGATTTAGGGCAGGGTTCCGATGAGCAGTTCTTC. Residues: CASSQDLGQGSDEQFF.

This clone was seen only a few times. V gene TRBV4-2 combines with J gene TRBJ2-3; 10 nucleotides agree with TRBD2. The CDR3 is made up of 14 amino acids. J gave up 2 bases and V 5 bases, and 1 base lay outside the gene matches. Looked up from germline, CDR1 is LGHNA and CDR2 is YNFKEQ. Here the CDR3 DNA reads TGTGCCAGCAGCGGACTAGCGGCCACAGATACGCAGTATTTT. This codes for CASSGLAATDTQYF.

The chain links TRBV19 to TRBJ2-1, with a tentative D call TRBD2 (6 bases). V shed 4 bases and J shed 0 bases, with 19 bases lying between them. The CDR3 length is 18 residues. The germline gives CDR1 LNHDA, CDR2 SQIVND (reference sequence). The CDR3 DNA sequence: TGTGCCAGTAGTACCTTACGTAGCGGTTTGAGCTCCTACAATGAGCAGTTCTTC. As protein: CASSTLRSGLSSYNEQFF.

For the CDR3, the DNA is TGTGCCAGCAAGGGGGGGTCCTACAATGAGCAGTTCTTC. Translated, it gives CASKGGSYNEQFF. The V gene is TRBV6-5, the J gene TRBJ2-1, with a possible D match to TRBD2 (7 bases). V lost 7 bases, J lost 1 base, and 8 bases lay in between. This CDR3 spans 13 amino acids. Germline-derived CDR1 and CDR2 are MNHEY and SVGAGI.

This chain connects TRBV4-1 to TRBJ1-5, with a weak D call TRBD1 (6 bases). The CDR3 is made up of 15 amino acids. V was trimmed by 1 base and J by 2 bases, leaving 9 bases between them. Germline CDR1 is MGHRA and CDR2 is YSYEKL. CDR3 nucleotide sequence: TGCGCCAGCAGCCAAGTCAGGGGTGGCAATCAGCCCCAGCATTTT. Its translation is CASSQVRGGNQPQHF.

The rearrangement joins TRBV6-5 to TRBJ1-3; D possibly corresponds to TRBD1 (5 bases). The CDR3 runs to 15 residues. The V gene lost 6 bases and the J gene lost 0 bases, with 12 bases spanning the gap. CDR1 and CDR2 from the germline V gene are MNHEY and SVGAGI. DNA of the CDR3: TGTGCCAGCAGCTTAGGACATTTCTCTGGAAACACCATATATTTT. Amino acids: CASSLGHFSGNTIYF.

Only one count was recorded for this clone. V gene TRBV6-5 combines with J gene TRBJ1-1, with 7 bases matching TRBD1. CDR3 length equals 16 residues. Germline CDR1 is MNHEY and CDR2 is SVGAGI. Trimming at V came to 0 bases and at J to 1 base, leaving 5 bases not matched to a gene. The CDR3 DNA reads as TGTGCCAGCAGTTACTCTTGGGCAGGGGGGAACACTGAAGCTTTCTTT. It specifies CASSYSWAGGNTEAFF.

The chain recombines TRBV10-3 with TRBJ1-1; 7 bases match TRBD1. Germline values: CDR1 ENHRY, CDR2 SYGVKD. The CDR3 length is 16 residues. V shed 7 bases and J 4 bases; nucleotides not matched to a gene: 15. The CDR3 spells CAITTELGGVFTEAFF. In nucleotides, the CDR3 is TGTGCCATCACGACAGAACTAGGGGGCGTTTTCACTGAAGCTTTCTTT.

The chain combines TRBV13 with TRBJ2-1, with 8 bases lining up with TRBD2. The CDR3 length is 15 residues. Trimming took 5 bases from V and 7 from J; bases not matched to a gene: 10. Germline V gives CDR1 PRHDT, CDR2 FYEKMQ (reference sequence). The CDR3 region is CASSLEAPGGNEQFF. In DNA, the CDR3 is TGTGCCAGCAGCCTAGAAGCCCCGGGGGGGAATGAGCAGTTCTTC.

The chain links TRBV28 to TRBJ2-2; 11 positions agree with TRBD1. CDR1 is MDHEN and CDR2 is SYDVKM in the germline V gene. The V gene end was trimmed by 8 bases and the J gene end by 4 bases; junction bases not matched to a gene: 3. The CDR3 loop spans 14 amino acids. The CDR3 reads CASEDRGPTGELFF. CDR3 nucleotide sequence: TGTGCCAGCGAGGACAGGGGGCCCACCGGGGAGCTGTTTTTT.

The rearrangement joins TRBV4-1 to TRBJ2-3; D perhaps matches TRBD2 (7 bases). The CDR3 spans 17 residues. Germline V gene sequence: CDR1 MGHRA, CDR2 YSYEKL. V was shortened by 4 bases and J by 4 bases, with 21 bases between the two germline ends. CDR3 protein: CASSPRGGGGPADTQYF. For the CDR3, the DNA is TGCGCCAGCAGCCCCCGCGGAGGGGGAGGGCCCGCAGATACGCAGTATTTT.

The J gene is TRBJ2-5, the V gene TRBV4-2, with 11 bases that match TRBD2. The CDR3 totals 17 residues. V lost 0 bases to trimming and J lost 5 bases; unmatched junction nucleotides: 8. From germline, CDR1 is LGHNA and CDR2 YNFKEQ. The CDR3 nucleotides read TGTGCCAGCAGCCAAGATCCTACTAGCGGGAGTAAGGAGACCCAGTACTTC. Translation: CASSQDPTSGSKETQYF.